This TCR beta chain derives from a study of cytomegalovirus exposure and HLA in healthy donors. Notes on the study in general: CMV serostatus was the only recorded immune exposure for donors. Roughly 170 TCR beta chains were listed as cytomegalovirus-associated.

Remarks on this clone: Antigen: not known.

The PCR was carried out with 60 Vbeta primers and 13 Jbeta primers. Repertoires were generated with immunoSEQ multiplex PCR, while TCRdb's copy carries only in-frame clones and drops some. Seen here are more than 80,000 clones, less than 85% observed once, and the top ten hold 4% to 4.5%. This CDR3 region has 14 residues. V was clipped by 1 base and J by 5 bases, with 9 bases between them. The germline CDR1 and CDR2 sequences are SGHAT and FQDESV (reference sequence). Sequencing was done on a sample of PBMCs. The source of this sequence is a man aged 60 to 75 in good health and CMV-seronegative. The genes are TRBV11-1 and TRBJ1-5; no clear D gene. In DNA form, the CDR3 reads TGTGCCAGCAGCTTAGGGGCGGGTCATCAGCCCCAGCATTTT. Translation: CASSLGAGHQPQHF. The full variable domain, with the rest looked up from reference TRBV11-1 and TRBJ1-5, is EAEVAQSPRYKITEKSQAVAFWCDPISGHATLYWYRQILGQGPELLVQFQDESVVDDSQLPKDRFSAERLKGVDSTLKIQPAELGDSAMYLCASSLGAGHQPQHFGDGTRLSIL.